The 21 T cell receptor beta chains in this list originate from one sample, sequenced in a study of T cell responses to AZD1222 COVID-19 vaccine. The method was immunoSEQ multiplex PCR; TCRdb's version includes in-frame clones alone and lacks a portion of them. The repertoire holds under 200,000 clones, with 94% as singletons. Material: peripheral blood, obtained on day 0 of AZD1222 vaccination. The receptors were sampled from an adult in good health.

This clone was picked up a small number of times. The chain recombines TRBV9 with TRBJ1-6; 8 nucleotides line up with TRBD1. Trimming at V came to 0 bases and at J to 9 bases, leaving 17 bases not matched to a gene. In germline, CDR1 is SGDLS, CDR2 YYNGEE. This CDR3 spans 19 amino acids. The DNA of the CDR3 is TGTGCCAGCAGCGTAGGGGTCCGTGGCGGGACAGGCGTTAGTTCACCCCTCCACTTT. Translated: CASSVGVRGGTGVSSPLHF.

The chain links TRBV5-1 to TRBJ2-7; D might be TRBD1 or TRBD2, each matching 5 bases. Per germline, CDR1 SGHRS and CDR2 YFSETQ. V was shortened by 4 bases and J by 3 bases, with 20 bases between the two germline ends. CDR3 length: 16 residues. The CDR3 coding sequence is TGCGCCAGCAGCGTAGACCGGGGCGGTGGGGTCTACGAGCAGTACTTC. Amino acids: CASSVDRGGGVYEQYF.

This chain joins TRBV10-2 and TRBJ2-5; 13 positions agree with TRBD2. Trimming at V came to 5 bases and at J to 5 bases, leaving 2 bases not matched to a gene. There are 14 residues in the CDR3. Looked up from germline, CDR1 is WSHSY and CDR2 is SAAADI. CDR3: CASSTTSGRETQYF. The CDR3 DNA follows: TGCGCCAGCAGTACGACTAGCGGGAGGGAGACCCAGTACTTC.

The V gene is TRBV5-1, the J gene TRBJ1-6, with a possible D match to TRBD1 (6 bases). CDR3 size: 13 residues. The germline gives CDR1 SGHRS, CDR2 YFSETQ. V lost 7 bases and J lost 2, with 7 bases in between. CDR3 in amino acids: CASRDTYNSPLHF. As DNA, the CDR3 is TGCGCCAGCCGGGACACCTATAATTCACCCCTCCACTTT.

This clone was observed a single time. This sequence joins TRBV19 and TRBJ2-5; 7 bases are a match to TRBD1. The CDR3 is 14 amino acids. With 4 bases clipped from V and 1 base from J, the junction kept 3 bases outside the gene matches. The germline V gene has CDR1 LNHDA and CDR2 SQIVND (reference sequence). The CDR3 DNA follows: TGTGCCAGTAGTACCTGGACAGGCCAAGAGACCCAGTACTTC. As protein: CASSTWTGQETQYF.

The chain links TRBV14 to TRBJ2-2; D perhaps matches TRBD1 (6 bases). Trimming left V 3 bases short and J 3 bases short, with 8 bases between. Germline V gene lookup returns CDR1 SGHDN and CDR2 FVKESK. This CDR3 has 14 amino acids. The CDR3: CASSHGTHTGELFF. The CDR3, as DNA: TGTGCCAGCAGCCATGGGACACACACCGGGGAGCTGTTTTTT.

The rearrangement joins TRBV7-9 to TRBJ1-3; D not certain. This CDR3 region has 15 residues. CDR1 and CDR2 (germline): SEHNR, FQNEAQ (reference sequence). V shed 5 bases and J shed 4 bases, with 15 bases lying between them. In DNA form, the CDR3 reads TGTGCCAGCAGCGGAATTACATCTCAAGGAAACACCATATATTTT. Its translation is CASSGITSQGNTIYF.

This chain uses TRBV5-1 with TRBJ1-1, with D possibly being TRBD1 (6 bases). Germline values: CDR1 SGHRS, CDR2 YFSETQ. The CDR3 is 14 residues long. The V and J ends lost 5 bases and 4 bases respectively, with 15 bases between them. The CDR3 DNA reads TGCGCCAGCAGGACGGGACAAGTTGGCACTGAAGCTTTCTTT. Encoded protein: CASRTGQVGTEAFF.

The chain employs TRBV6-4 and TRBJ1-1, with D possibly matching TRBD1 (6 bases). CDR1 and CDR2 (germline): MRHNA, SNTAGT. Trimming stripped 6 bases from V and 4 bases from J, with 21 bases between. The CDR3 consists of 16 residues. As DNA, the CDR3 is TGTGCCAGCAGCCCTTACTACAGGGTCTCGAGCACTGAAGCTTTCTTT. It translates to CASSPYYRVSSTEAFF.

The chain employs TRBV28 and TRBJ1-5; possible D gene TRBD1, 5 bases. Between the trimmed V and J ends, which lost 3 bases and 1 base, there was a span of 10 bases. This CDR3 has 15 amino acids. Per the germline V gene, CDR1 is MDHEN and CDR2 is SYDVKM. The DNA of the CDR3 is TGTGCCAGCAGTTTCGGGGGTATGAGCAATCAGCCCCAGCATTTT. Its protein is CASSFGGMSNQPQHF.

The V and J genes are TRBV11-1 and TRBJ2-4, with D maybe TRBD1 (5 bases). The V end lost 5 bases, the J end lost 0 bases, and 11 bases lay between the germline ends. Per the germline V gene, CDR1 is SGHAT and CDR2 is FQDESV (reference sequence). The CDR3 totals 15 residues. CDR3 in DNA: TGTGCCAGCAGCGCCGACAGAGAAGCCAAAAACATTCAGTACTTC. It encodes CASSADREAKNIQYF.

The chain has TRBV5-1 and TRBJ2-5, with TRBD1 as a possible D gene (6 bases). V shed 5 bases and J shed 5 bases, with 10 bases lying between them. CDR3 size: 12 residues. Germline CDR1 is SGHRS and CDR2 is YFSETQ. The CDR3 protein is CASRRGLETQYF. The CDR3 nucleotides are TGCGCCAGCAGGAGGGGGTTGGAGACCCAGTACTTC. The full variable domain, in which reference TRBV5-1 and TRBJ2-5 provide the parts outside the CDR3, is KAGVTQTPRYLIKTRGQQVTLSCSPISGHRSVSWYQQTPGQGLQFLFEYFSETQRNKGNFPGRFSGRQFSNSRSEMNVSTLELGDSALYLCASRRGLETQYFGPGTRLLVL.

V usage is TRBV24-1 and J usage is TRBJ2-3; D gene ambiguous. CDR1 KGHDR and CDR2 SFDVKD come from the germline V gene. Trimming left V 9 bases short and J 0 bases short, with 3 bases between. The CDR3 contains 11 residues. The DNA of the CDR3 is TGTGCCACCTCGAGCACAGATACGCAGTATTTT. Its protein is CATSSTDTQYF.

This chain links TRBV6-5 with TRBJ2-3, with D tentatively TRBD1 or TRBD2 (5 bases each). V was cut by 0 bases and J by 6 bases, with 13 bases left in between. CDR1 and CDR2 from the germline V gene are MNHEY and SVGAGI. The CDR3 totals 15 residues. The CDR3 region is CASSYSHLGRDTQYF. CDR3 sequence (DNA): TGTGCCAGCAGTTACTCGCACCTGGGACGGGATACGCAGTATTTT.

This clone was counted a single time. The V call is TRBV27, the J call TRBJ2-1; the match to TRBD1 covers 9 bases. The CDR3 covers 16 residues. The germline CDR1 and CDR2 sequences are MNHEY and SMNVEV (reference sequence). CDR3 in DNA: TGTGTCACCGGGACAGGGAGGCGGGAGCGAGGCAATGAGCAGTTCTTC. This encodes CVTGTGRRERGNEQFF.

The chain has TRBV3-1 (or the pseudogene TRBV3-2) and TRBJ1-2; tentative D call: TRBD1 (5 bases). CDR1 is LGHDT, CDR2 YNNKEL, per germline (reference sequence). V dropped 1 base and J dropped 7 bases, with 16 bases sitting between them. This CDR3 region has 15 residues. The CDR3 region is CASSQAGTGFAGYTF. DNA for the CDR3: TGTGCCAGCAGCCAAGCCGGGACGGGATTCGCTGGCTACACCTTC.

This sequence joins TRBV9 and TRBJ2-1; TRBD2 matches at 9 bases. V shed 5 bases, J shed 6 bases, and the junction held 3 bases outside the gene matches. Germline V gives CDR1 SGDLS, CDR2 YYNGEE. CDR3 length equals 13 residues. The CDR3 reads CASRTSGTNEQFF. DNA for the CDR3: TGTGCCAGCAGGACTAGCGGAACCAATGAGCAGTTCTTC.

J is TRBJ1-2 and V is TRBV28; D is undetermined. This CDR3 region has 13 residues. The V gene's germline CDR1 is MDHEN and CDR2 SYDVKM. V was shortened by 3 bases and J by 4 bases, with 9 bases between the two germline ends. CDR3 DNA: TGTGCCAGCAGTTTCGGCAGTTCCTATGGCTACACCTTC. As protein: CASSFGSSYGYTF.

This chain links TRBV9 with TRBJ1-2; D remains unclear. The CDR3 sequence is 15 residues long. CDR1 is SGDLS and CDR2 is YYNGEE in the germline V gene. The germline V and J ends were trimmed by 0 bases and 4 bases, with 13 bases remaining between them. CDR3 residues: CASSVEEGSSYGYTF. The CDR3 coding sequence is TGTGCCAGCAGCGTAGAGGAAGGGTCGAGCTATGGCTACACCTTC.

This clone was found a few times. V is TRBV5-1 and J is TRBJ2-1; the D gene could be TRBD1 or TRBD2 (6 bases each). Germline CDR1 SGHRS, CDR2 YFSETQ. The CDR3 covers 15 residues. The ends were cut back, 0 bases at V and 10 bases at J, with 17 bases in the middle. This CDR3 is CASSLGGGQLEEQFF. The CDR3 coding sequence is TGCGCCAGCAGCTTGGGGGGAGGACAGCTTGAAGAGCAGTTCTTC. The whole variable domain, filled in from reference TRBV5-1 and TRBJ2-1, reads KAGVTQTPRYLIKTRGQQVTLSCSPISGHRSVSWYQQTPGQGLQFLFEYFSETQRNKGNFPGRFSGRQFSNSRSEMNVSTLELGDSALYLCASSLGGGQLEEQFFGPGTRLTVL.

The chain links TRBV7-9 to TRBJ1-1; 9 nucleotides agree with TRBD1. Per the germline V gene, CDR1 is SEHNR and CDR2 is FQNEAQ (reference sequence). This CDR3 has 13 amino acids. V was pared by 5 bases and J by 6 bases, with 4 bases of the junction left unmatched. The CDR3 coding sequence is TGTGCCAGCAGCATAACAGGGGGCCCTGAAGCTTTCTTT. Translation gives CASSITGGPEAFF.